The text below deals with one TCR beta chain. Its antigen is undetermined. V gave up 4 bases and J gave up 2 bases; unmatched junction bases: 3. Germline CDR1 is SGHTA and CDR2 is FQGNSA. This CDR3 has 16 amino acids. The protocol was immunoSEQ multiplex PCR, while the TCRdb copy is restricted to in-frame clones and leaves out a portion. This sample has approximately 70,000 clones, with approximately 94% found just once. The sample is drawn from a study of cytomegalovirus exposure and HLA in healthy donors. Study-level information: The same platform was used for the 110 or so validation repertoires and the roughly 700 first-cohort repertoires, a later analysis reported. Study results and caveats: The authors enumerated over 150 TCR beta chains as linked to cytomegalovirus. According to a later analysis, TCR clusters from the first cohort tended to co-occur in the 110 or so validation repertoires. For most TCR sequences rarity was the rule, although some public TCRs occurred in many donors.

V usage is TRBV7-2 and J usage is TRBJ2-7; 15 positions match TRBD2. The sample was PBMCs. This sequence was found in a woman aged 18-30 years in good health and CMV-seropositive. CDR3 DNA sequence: TGTGCCAGCAGCTGGGGACTAGCGGGAGGCGCCTACGAGCAGTACTTC. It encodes CASSWGLAGGAYEQYF.